These 25 T cell receptor beta chains came from one sample sequenced in a study of cytomegalovirus exposure and HLA in healthy donors. The PCR made use of 60 Vbeta and 13 Jbeta primers. Here immunoSEQ multiplex PCR was the method, and the copy in TCRdb shows in-frame clones only, minus some. This sample carries 100,000 to 150,000 clones, over 70% of them seen once, and the ten largest clones take 3% to 4%. Sequencing was performed on PBMCs. These receptors were taken from a woman in her thirties or forties in good health and CMV-seronegative.

This clone appeared a single time. The V gene is TRBV18, the J gene TRBJ1-3, with D possibly matching TRBD1 (5 bases). V was trimmed by 5 bases and J by 4 bases, leaving 12 bases between them. CDR3 size: 14 residues. Germline V gene data show CDR1 as KGHSH and CDR2 as LQKENI. The CDR3 region has the DNA TGTGCCAGCTCATCCGCGGCAGGGGGAAACACCATATATTTT. It codes for CASSSAAGGNTIYF.

This sequence joins TRBV6-5 and TRBJ2-7, with 8 bases fitting TRBD2. This CDR3 has 13 residues. Unmatched junction bases numbered 4, after V lost 5 bases and J lost 4 bases. The germline V gene encodes CDR1 MNHEY and CDR2 SVGAGI. The CDR3 here is CASSQGTSYEQYF. CDR3 in DNA: TGTGCCAGCAGTCAAGGGACTAGTTACGAGCAGTACTTC.

The CDR3 is CASSLYREPPNEKLFF. The CDR3, as DNA: TGCGCCAGCAGCTTGTACCGGGAACCACCTAATGAAAAACTGTTTTTT. The V call is TRBV5-1, the J call TRBJ1-4; D not certain. V was trimmed by 1 base and J by 3 bases, leaving 13 bases between them. Germline V gene data show CDR1 as SGHRS and CDR2 as YFSETQ. This CDR3 is built from 16 residues.

This sequence joins TRBV5-1 and TRBJ2-6, with D unclear. Trimming cost V 1 base and J 0 bases, with 8 bases left between them. The CDR3 consists of 16 residues. Germline-derived CDR1 and CDR2 are SGHRS and YFSETQ. The CDR3 protein is CASSLIAVSGANVLTF. CDR3 nucleotides: TGCGCCAGCAGCTTGATAGCAGTCTCTGGGGCCAACGTCCTGACTTTC.

The rearrangement links TRBV5-5 to TRBJ1-2, with 7 positions matching TRBD1. Germline values: CDR1 SGHKS, CDR2 YYEKEE (reference sequence). Trimming took 0 bases from V and 0 from J; bases not matched to a gene: 8. This CDR3 is 17 amino acids long. The CDR3 reads CASSLVRDSLANYGYTF. As DNA, the CDR3 is TGTGCCAGCAGCTTGGTGAGGGACAGCTTAGCTAACTATGGCTACACCTTC.

This chain links TRBV28 with TRBJ2-3, with TRBD1 as a possible D gene (6 bases). The CDR3 is 12 amino acids. The germline V gene has CDR1 MDHEN and CDR2 SYDVKM. V gave up 6 bases and J gave up 5 bases, with 9 bases separating them. CDR3 DNA: TGTGCCAGCAGGGTACAGGGAGATACGCAGTATTTT. Translation: CASRVQGDTQYF.

J is TRBJ2-7 and V is TRBV15; D is undetermined. CDR1 is LNHNV, CDR2 YYDKDF, per germline (reference sequence). CDR3 length equals 13 residues. V was cut by 6 bases and J by 4 bases, with 13 bases left in between. The DNA for the CDR3 is TGTGCCACCAGGGCAGGATATTTTTACGAGCAGTACTTC. This translates into CATRAGYFYEQYF.

The V gene is TRBV6-1, the J gene TRBJ2-3; TRBD2 matches at 11 bases. The CDR3 has 14 residues. V shed 11 bases, J shed 6 bases, and the junction held 10 bases outside the gene matches. The germline V gene has CDR1 MNHNS and CDR2 SASEGT. CDR3 bases: TGTGCCTGCGCTAGCGGGGGGATTGGGGATACGCAGTATTTT. Residues: CACASGGIGDTQYF.

The V gene is TRBV4-2, the J gene TRBJ2-1; 10 bases match TRBD2. V shed 2 bases and J 5 bases; nucleotides not matched to a gene: 12. Germline assignment: CDR1 LGHNA and CDR2 YNFKEQ. This CDR3 is 18 amino acids long. CDR3 loop: CASSQNPQREGLNNEQFF. The CDR3 nucleotides read TGTGCCAGCAGCCAAAACCCCCAGCGGGAGGGCCTCAACAATGAGCAGTTCTTC.

J is TRBJ2-7 and V is TRBV28, with 7 bases identical to TRBD1. After removal of 1 base from V and 6 bases from J, the junction contained 3 bases not matched to a gene. This CDR3 region has 13 residues. Per the germline V gene, CDR1 is MDHEN and CDR2 is SYDVKM. The CDR3 nucleotides are TGTGCCAGCAGTTTATCCTACAGGGGCGAGCAGTACTTC. Translation: CASSLSYRGEQYF.

The chain joins TRBV15 to TRBJ2-7; no clear D gene. The CDR3 sequence is 15 residues long. Germline CDR1 LNHNV, CDR2 YYDKDF (reference sequence). With 3 bases removed from V and 1 base from J, the gap between germline ends came to 13 bases. CDR3 sequence reads: CATSSRLGGSYEQYF. CDR3 in DNA: TGTGCCACCAGCAGCCGACTGGGTGGGTCCTACGAGCAGTACTTC.

The chain recombines TRBV7-9 with TRBJ2-7; D gene uncertain. The germline gives CDR1 SEHNR, CDR2 FQNEAQ (reference sequence). Between the trimmed V and J ends, which lost 1 base and 6 bases, there was a span of 4 bases. The CDR3 has 11 residues. The CDR3 coding sequence is TGTGCCAGCAGCTTAGGACTCGAGCAGTACTTC. This translates into CASSLGLEQYF.

The chain uses TRBV7-9 and TRBJ2-1; 8 nucleotides align to TRBD1. This CDR3 is built from 14 residues. The V gene's germline CDR1 is SEHNR and CDR2 FQNEAQ (reference sequence). V shed 5 bases, J shed 10 bases, and the junction held 10 bases outside the gene matches. The CDR3: CASSVGQGAKEQFF. CDR3 DNA: TGTGCCAGCAGCGTTGGGCAGGGGGCAAAGGAGCAGTTCTTC.

CDR3 coding DNA: TGTGCCAGCAGCTCACCGACAGGGAGGTGTGAAGCTTTCTTT. Translating gives CASSSPTGRCEAFF. This chain joins TRBV7-2 and TRBJ1-1; 7 bases are shared with TRBD1. In germline, CDR1 is SGHTA, CDR2 FQGNSA. V was clipped by 4 bases and J by 7 bases; unmatched bases: 9. The CDR3 spans 14 residues.

The rearrangement links TRBV14 to TRBJ2-7; the D gene is possibly TRBD2 (6 bases). CDR3 length equals 13 residues. Per germline, CDR1 SGHDN and CDR2 FVKESK. Trimming took off 4 bases at V and 3 bases at J, with 10 bases between the two ends. CDR3 coding DNA: TGTGCCAGCAGCCTCGGGACTCTCTACGAGCAGTACTTC. It encodes CASSLGTLYEQYF.

The chain recombines TRBV19 with TRBJ2-5, with TRBD2 matching over 14 bases. The CDR3 runs 15 residues. The V gene end was trimmed by 5 bases and the J gene end by 10 bases; junction bases not matched to a gene: 9. Germline-derived CDR1 and CDR2 are LNHDA and SQIVND (reference sequence). The CDR3 region has the DNA TGTGCCAGTAGTCCCCGGACTAGCGGGGGGAGGGTCCAGTACTTC. Protein sequence: CASSPRTSGGRVQYF.

V and J are TRBV29-1 and TRBJ2-7, with TRBD2 matching 8 bases. The V gene end was trimmed by 0 bases and the J gene end by 2 bases; junction bases not matched to a gene: 6. The CDR3 is made up of 15 amino acids. Germline values: CDR1 SQVTM, CDR2 ANQGSEA. CDR3 bases: TGCAGCGTTGAAGATCGGGAGGGTAAGCCCTACGAGCAGTACTTC. Translated, it gives CSVEDREGKPYEQYF.

The CDR3 sequence: CASRRDSSYNEQFF. As DNA, the CDR3 is TGCGCCAGCAGGCGGGACTCTTCCTACAATGAGCAGTTCTTC. V and J are TRBV5-1 and TRBJ2-1; D possibly corresponds to TRBD2 (6 bases). V dropped 5 bases and J dropped 1 base, with 10 bases sitting between them. The CDR3 totals 14 residues. Per the germline V gene, CDR1 is SGHRS and CDR2 is YFSETQ.

The rearrangement links TRBV2 to TRBJ1-3, with 7 bases aligning to TRBD1. J was trimmed by 0 bases and V by 6 bases; bases with no gene match: 5. CDR1 SNHLY and CDR2 FYNNEI come from the germline V gene. The CDR3 runs 15 residues. Here the CDR3 reads CASRLTGSSGNTIYF. In DNA, the CDR3 is TGTGCCAGCAGACTGACAGGGAGCTCTGGAAACACCATATATTTT.

The J gene is TRBJ1-2, the V gene TRBV6-5; TRBD1 matches 7 bases. V was pared by 7 bases and J by 4 bases, with 12 bases of the junction left unmatched. From germline, CDR1 is MNHEY and CDR2 SVGAGI. The CDR3 consists of 15 residues. The CDR3 sequence: CASTNSRQGIYGYTF. The CDR3 nucleotides are TGTGCCAGCACAAACTCTCGACAGGGCATCTATGGCTACACCTTC.

Points on this clone: The same CDR3 can be traced to other DNA sequences in this sample. The rearrangement uses TRBV14 and TRBJ2-7, with 10 bases lining up with TRBD1. CDR3 size: 16 residues. CDR1 is SGHDN, CDR2 FVKESK, per germline. V lost 4 bases, J lost 3 bases, and 9 bases stayed unmatched. CDR3 sequence reads: CASSRAGTGAFYEQYF. The CDR3 DNA reads TGTGCCAGCAGCCGCGCCGGGACAGGGGCCTTCTACGAGCAGTACTTC.

The rearrangement joins TRBV5-1 to TRBJ1-3; 7 bases fit TRBD1. The CDR3 length is 14 residues. Trimming took 3 bases from V and 4 from J; bases not matched to a gene: 4. Germline CDR1 reads SGHRS; CDR2 reads YFSETQ. CDR3 sequence reads: CASSSGGSGNTIYF. The CDR3 DNA follows: TGCGCCAGCAGCTCAGGGGGGTCAGGAAACACCATATATTTT. The full variable domain, its missing parts supplied by reference TRBV5-1 and TRBJ1-3, is KAGVTQTPRYLIKTRGQQVTLSCSPISGHRSVSWYQQTPGQGLQFLFEYFSETQRNKGNFPGRFSGRQFSNSRSEMNVSTLELGDSALYLCASSSGGSGNTIYFGEGSWLTVV.

The chain recombines TRBV12-5 with TRBJ2-2; TRBD1 matches 9 bases. Trimming removed 0 bases from V and 6 bases from J; junction bases left unmatched: 5. Germline CDR1 reads LGHNT; CDR2 reads FRNRAP. The CDR3 totals 16 residues. The CDR3 region has the DNA TGTGCTAGTGGTTTGGTAGGGACAGGGTCGCCCGGGGAGCTGTTTTTT. As protein: CASGLVGTGSPGELFF.

Regarding this clone: The junction shows a germline mismatch at one end, possibly a read error. The sample has other DNA sequences that encode this CDR3 too. The chain carries TRBV6-5 and TRBJ2-6, with D possibly matching TRBD1 (5 bases). Germline CDR1 MNHEY, CDR2 SVGAGI. This CDR3 has 15 residues. The chain's CDR3 is CASSYRRTGANVLTF. The CDR3 DNA is TGTGCCAGCAGTTACCGGAGAACTGGGGCCAACGTCCTGACCTTC.

The chain recombines TRBV13 with TRBJ2-2; the D gene is possibly TRBD2 (6 bases). The CDR3 extends over 15 amino acids. Looked up from germline, CDR1 is PRHDT and CDR2 is FYEKMQ (reference sequence). The germline V and J ends were trimmed by 5 bases and 5 bases, with 15 bases remaining between them. DNA of the CDR3: TGTGCCAGCAGCGACAGAGCCGGGAGAACCGGGGAGCTGTTTTTT. Residues: CASSDRAGRTGELFF.